The present T cell receptor (beta chain) was sequenced within a study of cytomegalovirus exposure and HLA in healthy donors (dated by TCRdb to about 2017). Broadly, across the study: According to a later analysis, one platform produced both the roughly 110 validation repertoires and the roughly 660 repertoires of the first cohort. The study aimed to test whether cataloging public T cell receptors could reveal signatures of past pathogen exposure. Besides the first cohort of under 700 subjects, a separate validation cohort made up of about 120 different subjects was used. The study combined high-throughput TCR immunosequencing, statistical association of individual TCRs with disease status, and machine learning to predict cytomegalovirus infection status.

What the work shows at the level of the full study, not this receptor alone: While some public TCRs were present in many individuals, most TCR sequences turned up only very rarely across donors. Of the cluster scores, roughly 95% were above 0 in a later analysis, which found that TCRs clustered in the first cohort also tended to co-occur in the 110 or so validation repertoires. A later analysis lacked HLA typing for the validation cohort, so it scored co-occurrence in that cohort across all 120 or so repertoires. The authors suggested that the approach could potentially be extended to other disease states and immunological phenotypes. In the study, some 160 TCR beta chains were listed as associated with cytomegalovirus. The classifier was reported to diagnose cytomegalovirus status with high specificity and sensitivity in both the original cohort and the validation cohort. A few of the identified cytomegalovirus-associated TCR beta chains were confirmed in vitro to be specific for cytomegalovirus antigens.

Library prep was done by the immunoSEQ multiplex PCR assay. Per the original workflow: A statistical classification framework was built to diagnose cytomegalovirus status from the catalog of TCR beta chain sequences. The source is immuneACCESS, and TCRdb retained only in-frame sequences with V and J called. Part of the clones is not carried over; for the studies checked, unresolved V genes explain less than half of this, and the remainder is unexplained. The DNA was the basis for D and trimming; V, J and clone size are from that table. The sample data list 65,000 to 85,000 clones, and approximately 95% of these were observed just once. 0.69% of the sample is held by the ten biggest clonotypes. Separate from the approximately 670-subject first cohort, the validation cohort of 95 to 150 subjects was the group to which the donors belonged. Taken from cysteine to phenylalanine, the CDR3 has 17 residues. The kept DNA is CDR3 alone, 51 bases in frame from the first base. The germline V gene (reference sequence) supplies CDR1 SEHNR and CDR2 FQNEAQ. V ends up 3 bases short and J 8 bases short, with an unmatched junction base count of 13.

On this clone: Its target antigen remains unknown. No quality values exist for individual bases; no much larger clone is one base distant.

This TCR was sampled from a woman younger than 35 in good health and CMV-seronegative. The receptor chain draws on TRBV7-9 and TRBJ1-2; TRBD1 matches 12 bases in the middle. The sequenced sample was PBMCs. The nucleotides are TGTGCCAGCAGCTTGGGACAGGGGGCGCGTCCTGGGGGCGGCTACACCTTC. The encoded protein is CASSLGQGARPGGGYTF.